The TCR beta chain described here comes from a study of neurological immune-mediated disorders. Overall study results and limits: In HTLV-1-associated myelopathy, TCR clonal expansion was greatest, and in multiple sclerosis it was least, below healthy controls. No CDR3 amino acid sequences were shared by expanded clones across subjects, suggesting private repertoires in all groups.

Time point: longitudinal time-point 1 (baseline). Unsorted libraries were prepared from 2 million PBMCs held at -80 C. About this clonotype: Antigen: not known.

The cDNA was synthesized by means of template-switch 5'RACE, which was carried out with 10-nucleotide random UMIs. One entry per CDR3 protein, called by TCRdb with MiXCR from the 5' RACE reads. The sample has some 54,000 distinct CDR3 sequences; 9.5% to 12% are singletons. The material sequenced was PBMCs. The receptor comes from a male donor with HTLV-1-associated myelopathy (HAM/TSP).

CDR3 region: CASSQEHSGPDNEQFF. In nucleotides, the CDR3 is TGCGCCAGCAGCCAAGAGCATTCGGGACCAGACAATGAGCAGTTCTTC. This sequence joins TRBV4-3 and TRBJ2-1; D may be TRBD1 or TRBD2 (5 bases each). CDR1 is LGHNA, CDR2 YSLEER, per germline. V shed 0 bases and J shed 5 bases, with 14 bases lying between them. The CDR3 runs 16 residues.